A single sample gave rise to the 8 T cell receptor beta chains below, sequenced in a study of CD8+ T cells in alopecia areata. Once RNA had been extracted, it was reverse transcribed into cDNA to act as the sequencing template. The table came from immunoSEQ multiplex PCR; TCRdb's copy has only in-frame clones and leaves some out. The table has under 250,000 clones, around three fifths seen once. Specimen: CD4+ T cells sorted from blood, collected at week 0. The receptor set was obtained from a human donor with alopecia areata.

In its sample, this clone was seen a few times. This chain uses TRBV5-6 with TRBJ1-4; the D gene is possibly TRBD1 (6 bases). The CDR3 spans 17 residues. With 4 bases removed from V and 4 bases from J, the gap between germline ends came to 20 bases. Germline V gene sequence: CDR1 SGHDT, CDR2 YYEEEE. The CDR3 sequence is CASSNDQGTGLNEKLFF. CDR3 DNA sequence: TGTGCCAGCAGCAACGACCAGGGGACGGGGCTTAATGAAAAACTGTTTTTT.

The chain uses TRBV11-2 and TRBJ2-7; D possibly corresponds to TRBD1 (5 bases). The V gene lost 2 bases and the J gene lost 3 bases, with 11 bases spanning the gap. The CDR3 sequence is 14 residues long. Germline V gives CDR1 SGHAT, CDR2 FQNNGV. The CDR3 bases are TGTGCCAGCAGCTTAAACGACAGAGACTACGAGCAGTACTTC. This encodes CASSLNDRDYEQYF.

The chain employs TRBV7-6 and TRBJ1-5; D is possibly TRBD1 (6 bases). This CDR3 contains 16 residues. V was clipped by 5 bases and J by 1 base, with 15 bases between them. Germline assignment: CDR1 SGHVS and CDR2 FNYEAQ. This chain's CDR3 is CASSPGPGASNQPQHF. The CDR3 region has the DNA TGTGCCAGCAGCCCGGGCCCGGGGGCCAGCAATCAGCCCCAGCATTTT.

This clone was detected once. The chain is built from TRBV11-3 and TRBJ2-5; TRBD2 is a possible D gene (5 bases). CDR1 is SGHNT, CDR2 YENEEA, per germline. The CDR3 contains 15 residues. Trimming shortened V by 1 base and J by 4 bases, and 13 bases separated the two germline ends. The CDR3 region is CASSLGDGERETQYF. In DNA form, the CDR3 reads TGTGCCAGCAGCTTAGGCGATGGGGAGCGAGAGACCCAGTACTTC.

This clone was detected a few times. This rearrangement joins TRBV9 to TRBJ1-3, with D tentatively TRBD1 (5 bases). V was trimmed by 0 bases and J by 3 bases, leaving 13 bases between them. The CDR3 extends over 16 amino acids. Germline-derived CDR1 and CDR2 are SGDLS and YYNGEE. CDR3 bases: TGTGCCAGCAGCGTAGGGCCAGGGCTTTTTGGAAACACCATATATTTT. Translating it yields CASSVGPGLFGNTIYF.

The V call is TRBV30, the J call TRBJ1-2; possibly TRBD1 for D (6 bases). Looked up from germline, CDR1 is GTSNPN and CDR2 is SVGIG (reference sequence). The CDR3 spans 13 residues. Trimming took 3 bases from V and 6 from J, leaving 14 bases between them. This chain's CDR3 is CAWRQQGTDGYTF. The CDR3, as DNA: TGTGCCTGGAGGCAACAGGGTACGGATGGCTACACCTTC. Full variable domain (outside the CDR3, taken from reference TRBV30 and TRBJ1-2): SQTIHQWPATLVQPVGSPLSLECTVEGTSNPNLYWYRQAAGRGLQLLFYSVGIGQISSEVPQNLSASRPQDRQFILSSKKLLLSDSGFYLCAWRQQGTDGYTFGSGTRLTVV.

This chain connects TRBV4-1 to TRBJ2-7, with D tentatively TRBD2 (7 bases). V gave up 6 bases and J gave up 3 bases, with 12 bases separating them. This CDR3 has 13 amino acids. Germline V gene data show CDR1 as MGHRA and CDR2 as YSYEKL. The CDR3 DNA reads TGCGCCAGCAGAGGACAGCGGGGCTACGAGCAGTACTTC. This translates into CASRGQRGYEQYF.

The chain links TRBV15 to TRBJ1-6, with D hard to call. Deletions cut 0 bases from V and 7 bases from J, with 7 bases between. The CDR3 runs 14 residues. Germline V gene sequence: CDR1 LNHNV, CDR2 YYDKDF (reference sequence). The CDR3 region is CATSRDRGNSPLHF. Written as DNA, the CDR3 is TGTGCCACCAGCAGAGATCGAGGAAATTCACCCCTCCACTTT.